The source of this T cell receptor (beta chain) is a study of cytomegalovirus exposure and HLA in healthy donors. Clones were sequenced by immunoSEQ multiplex PCR, and TCRdb holds only the in-frame ones, with some missing. The table has approximately 180,000 clones, about 82% seen once. Study-level points and caveats: Using the classifier, cytomegalovirus status was reportedly diagnosed with high specificity and sensitivity. Subsequent analysis found a tendency for first-cohort TCR clusters to co-occur within the 120 or so validation repertoires. Most observed TCR sequences were rare, whereas some public TCRs were detected in many donors. The authors listed over 150 TCR beta chains as cytomegalovirus-associated.

This CDR3 contains 12 residues. Germline loops: CDR1 WSHSY, CDR2 SAAADI. Trimming pared 6 bases from V and 3 bases from J, leaving 9 bases between. About this clone: Its specificity is unknown.

The clonotype originates from a woman between 18 and 29 years old in good health and CMV-seronegative. Specimen: PBMCs. The chain recombines TRBV10-2 with TRBJ2-7; D unclear. The CDR3 reads CASSMADYEQYF. For the CDR3, the DNA is TGCGCCAGCAGCATGGCGGACTACGAGCAGTACTTC.